This is a list of T cell receptor beta chains from one sample in a study of blood T cell repertoires in COVID-19. The table came from immunoSEQ multiplex PCR; TCRdb's copy has only in-frame clones and leaves some out. The sample contains approximately 200,000 clones, around 90% of which appear only once. Sequencing was performed on peripheral blood. These receptors were collected from a man between 70 and 80 years old with acute or convalescent COVID-19. Both conserved end residues are part of each CDR3. D genes are given only for firm matches. Clone size is given for some rows only: seen once, a few or many times, or a class if the clone is expanded.

V gene	clone size	D gene	J gene	CDR3 protein	CDR3 DNA
TRBV6-5	NA	TRBD1	TRBJ1-5	CASSRTGGSQPQHF	TGTGCCAGCAGCCGAACAGGGGGAAGTCAGCCCCAGCATTTT
TRBV28	NA	NA	TRBJ2-3	CASSLRGSTDTQYF	TGTGCCAGCAGTTTAAGGGGAAGCACAGATACGCAGTATTTT
TRBV3-1/TRBV3-2	NA	NA	TRBJ2-5	CASRNGQTQYF	TGTGCCAGCAGGAATGGCCAGACCCAGTACTTC
TRBV2	NA	NA	TRBJ1-5	CASRPNSNSNQPQHF	TGTGCCAGCAGGCCCAACAGTAATAGCAATCAGCCCCAGCATTTT
TRBV7-9	NA	NA	TRBJ1-2	CASSLPPGGQAYTF	TGTGCCAGCAGCCTCCCCCCCGGGGGGCAGGCCTACACCTTC
TRBV18	NA	NA	TRBJ2-2	CASSPPGRAGELFF	TGTGCCAGCTCACCACCGGGGCGTGCCGGGGAGCTGTTTTTT
TRBV21-1	once	NA	TRBJ2-6	CASSKDVGTGISGANVLTF	NA
TRBV18	NA	NA	TRBJ2-7	CASSSEGAEQYF	TGTGCCAGCTCTTCGGAGGGCGCCGAGCAGTACTTC
TRBV9	NA	TRBD2	TRBJ2-1	CASSRRESNYNEQFF	TGTGCCAGCAGCAGGCGGGAGTCGAACTACAATGAGCAGTTCTTC
TRBV28	NA	TRBD1	TRBJ1-2	CASSLLDRGHGGYTF	TGTGCCAGCAGTTTATTGGACAGGGGGCACGGGGGCTACACCTTC
TRBV7-2	NA	TRBD1	TRBJ2-1	CASSLRDRGYEQFF	TGTGCCAGCAGCCTCCGGGACAGGGGCTATGAGCAGTTCTTC
TRBV7-9	NA	NA	TRBJ2-2	CASSPRSRTGELFF	TGTGCCAGCAGCCCCCGGAGTCGCACCGGGGAGCTGTTTTTT
TRBV6-2/TRBV6-3	NA	NA	TRBJ1-1	CASSFPENTEAFF	TGTGCCAGCAGTTTCCCAGAGAACACTGAAGCTTTCTTT
TRBV19	NA	NA	TRBJ2-2	CASSIDRSGTNTGELFF	TGTGCCAGTAGTATAGATCGGTCAGGGACGAACACCGGGGAGCTGTTTTTT
TRBV18	NA	NA	TRBJ2-5	CASSPGQQETQYF	TGTGCCAGCTCACCTGGACAGCAAGAGACCCAGTACTTC
TRBV3-1/TRBV3-2	NA	TRBD1	TRBJ2-1	CASSPGTGGYNEQFF	TGTGCCAGCAGCCCCGGGACAGGGGGCTACAATGAGCAGTTCTTC
TRBV4-1	NA	TRBD1	TRBJ1-2	CASSPQGAGWDGYTF	TGCGCCAGCAGCCCCCAGGGGGCCGGCTGGGATGGCTACACCTTC
TRBV5-1	NA	TRBD1	TRBJ2-7	CASSPGTASSYEQYF	TGCGCCAGCAGCCCCGGGACAGCGAGCTCCTACGAGCAGTACTTC
TRBV7-3	NA	TRBD1	TRBJ1-5	CASSFQGQPQPQHF	TGTGCCAGCAGCTTTCAGGGACAGCCCCAGCCCCAGCATTTT
TRBV7-8	NA	TRBD2	TRBJ2-4	CASTTSGRADTKNIQYF	TGTGCCAGCACCACGAGTGGGAGGGCCGATACCAAAAACATTCAGTACTTC
TRBV25-1	NA	NA	TRBJ2-7	CASSLALGWEQYF	TGTGCCAGCAGCCTAGCATTGGGTTGGGAGCAGTACTTC
TRBV19	NA	NA	TRBJ1-4	CASSREDRRVATNEKLFF	TGTGCCAGTAGTAGAGAAGACAGGAGAGTTGCAACTAATGAAAAACTGTTTTTT
TRBV10-3	NA	TRBD1	TRBJ2-7	CAISESTTGGAYEQYF	TGTGCCATCAGTGAGTCCACGACAGGGGGGGCCTACGAGCAGTACTTC
TRBV7-9	NA	TRBD1	TRBJ2-5	CASSSLPGQGAWETQYF	TGTGCCAGCAGCTCCTTACCTGGACAGGGGGCTTGGGAGACCCAGTACTTC
TRBV28	few	TRBD2	TRBJ2-1	CASSTITRGAGYNEQFF	TGTGCCAGCAGTACCATCACGCGGGGGGCGGGCTACAATGAGCAGTTCTTC
TRBV5-6	NA	NA	TRBJ1-2	CASSFSVGGYTF	TGTGCCAGCAGCTTCTCAGTTGGTGGCTACACCTTC
TRBV19	once	TRBD2	TRBJ2-7	CASRTQREDLYEQYF	TGTGCCAGTAGAACCCAACGGGAGGACCTATACGAGCAGTACTTC
TRBV6-6	NA	NA	TRBJ2-1	CASSYHVSSYNEQFF	TGTGCCAGCAGTTATCATGTGAGCTCCTACAATGAGCAGTTCTTC
TRBV5-1	NA	TRBD1	TRBJ1-2	CASSLRTGWPGTF	TGCGCCAGCAGCCTGAGGACAGGGTGGCCAGGCACCTTC
TRBV19	once	TRBD2	TRBJ2-1	CASTNGGVRLAGVYNEQFF	TGTGCCAGTACCAATGGGGGAGTGAGACTAGCGGGAGTGTACAATGAGCAGTTCTTC
TRBV19	NA	TRBD2	TRBJ2-3	CASSRPGTSGRSTDTQYF	TGTGCCAGTAGTAGACCCGGGACTAGCGGGAGATCCACAGATACGCAATATTTT
TRBV5-1	NA	NA	TRBJ2-1	CASWPEGSSYNEQFF	TGCGCCAGCTGGCCGGAGGGGAGCTCCTACAATGAGCAGTTCTTC
TRBV7-3	NA	TRBD2	TRBJ2-1	CASSLLGGYDNEQFF	TGTGCCAGCAGCTTATTGGGGGGGTATGACAATGAGCAGTTCTTC
TRBV7-9	few	TRBD1	TRBJ2-7	CASSARQGTYEQYF	TGTGCCAGCAGCGCCCGACAGGGAACCTACGAGCAGTACTTC
TRBV4-2	NA	NA	TRBJ1-3	CASSQDHRVSSGNTIYF	TGTGCCAGCAGCCAAGATCACAGGGTCAGCTCTGGAAACACCATATATTTT
TRBV12-3/TRBV12-4	NA	TRBD1	TRBJ1-2	CASRKDRDYGYTF	TGTGCCAGCAGAAAGGACAGGGATTATGGCTACACCTTC
TRBV9	NA	NA	TRBJ1-1	CASGPQGSDAEAFF	TGTGCCAGCGGACCTCAGGGCTCGGACGCTGAAGCTTTCTTT
TRBV29-1	NA	NA	TRBJ2-7	CSVVGRRLLSDEQYF	TGCAGCGTTGTGGGGAGAAGACTCCTAAGCGACGAGCAGTACTTC
TRBV13	few	TRBD2	TRBJ2-5	CASSFSGSEKTQYF	TGTGCCAGCAGCTTTAGCGGGAGCGAAAAGACCCAGTACTTC
TRBV6-5	NA	NA	TRBJ2-1	CATGGYRGGYNEQFF	TGTGCCACGGGAGGCTACCGAGGGGGGTACAATGAGCAGTTCTTC
TRBV3-1/TRBV3-2	NA	TRBD2	TRBJ2-5	CASSQGTSEQLGKYF	TGTGCCAGCAGCCAGGGGACTAGCGAACAGCTAGGGAAGTACTTC
TRBV27	NA	NA	TRBJ1-2	CASSFSRGQFGYTF	TGTGCCAGCAGTTTCTCGCGGGGGCAGTTCGGCTACACCTTC
TRBV5-4	NA	NA	TRBJ1-1	CASSNLLQRHTEAFF	TGTGCCAGCAGCAACCTCCTCCAGCGTCACACTGAAGCTTTCTTT